Listed here is a single T cell receptor beta chain. This CDR3 is built from 15 residues. Germline V lookup: CDR1 SEHNR, CDR2 FQNEAQ (reference sequence). V lost 5 bases and J lost 4; bases outside the gene matches: 10. This specimen belongs to a study of blood T cells in healthy people across ages. A sample-barcoded 5' primer and a J-beta primer mix were used in a second PCR of roughly 6 to 11 cycles. TCRdb processed the 5' RACE reads anew with MiXCR; each CDR3 protein has one entry. This table holds roughly 1,100,000 distinct CDR3 sequences, 20% to 25% found once. This same sample was also part of a study on T cells of mothers and their children.

The receptor was derived from a girl between 2 and 10 years old in good health. Sequencing was performed on blood. The V and J genes are TRBV7-9 and TRBJ2-5, with 7 bases lining up with TRBD2. CDR3 sequence (DNA): TGTGCCAGCAGCACATTGCGACTAGCCCCAGAGACCCAGTACTTC. It specifies CASSTLRLAPETQYF.